The 12 T cell receptor beta chains below come from one sample, sequenced in a study of blood T cell repertoires in COVID-19. Here immunoSEQ multiplex PCR was the method, and the copy in TCRdb shows in-frame clones only, minus some. This sample carries about 100,000 clones, roughly 92% of them seen once, and the ten largest clones take roughly 2.1%. The source material was peripheral blood. These receptors all come from a woman in her forties or fifties with COVID-19, enrolled during active disease.

The CDR3 DNA reads TGTGCCTGGAGTTACAGTCTGACTGAAGCTTTCTTT. Its translation is CAWSYSLTEAFF. J is TRBJ1-1 and V is TRBV30; D gene ambiguous. Per germline, CDR1 GTSNPN and CDR2 SVGIG (reference sequence). With 2 bases removed from V and 5 bases from J, the gap between germline ends came to 9 bases. The CDR3 consists of 12 residues.

V and J are TRBV19 and TRBJ1-2, with D maybe TRBD1 (5 bases). V lost 6 bases to trimming and J lost 7 bases, with 15 bases between them. The germline CDR1 and CDR2 sequences are LNHDA and SQIVND (reference sequence). The CDR3 consists of 13 residues. Here the CDR3 DNA reads TGTGCCAGTAGCCCCGGCAGGGTGCCTGGCTACACCTTC. It translates to CASSPGRVPGYTF.

This sequence joins TRBV4-2 and TRBJ2-2; D perhaps matches TRBD1 (5 bases). The V gene lost 4 bases and the J gene lost 2 bases, with 17 bases spanning the gap. The CDR3 spans 17 residues. The germline gives CDR1 LGHNA, CDR2 YNFKEQ. The CDR3: CASSPQPDWGNTGELFF. The CDR3 DNA is TGTGCCAGCAGCCCCCAGCCTGACTGGGGCAACACCGGGGAGCTGTTTTTT.

The J gene is TRBJ2-1, the V gene TRBV11-3; weak D call: TRBD2 (5 bases). Germline V gene lookup returns CDR1 SGHNT and CDR2 YENEEA. Trimming stripped 1 base from V and 0 bases from J, with 13 bases between. The CDR3 runs to 17 residues. The CDR3 spells CASSLGEWIGSYNEQFF. CDR3 coding DNA: TGTGCCAGCAGCTTAGGGGAGTGGATTGGCTCCTACAATGAGCAGTTCTTC.

In its sample, this clone was seen once. The chain employs TRBV13 and TRBJ2-3; D is possibly TRBD2 (6 bases). Germline CDR1 PRHDT, CDR2 FYEKMQ (reference sequence). The CDR3 sequence is 15 residues long. The V gene lost 2 bases and the J gene lost 6 bases, with 15 bases spanning the gap. The CDR3 here is CASSLFSLADDTQYF. CDR3 DNA sequence: TGTGCCAGCAGCTTATTCTCACTAGCAGATGATACGCAGTATTTT.

V and J are TRBV7-9 and TRBJ1-2, with 12 nucleotides matching TRBD1. Germline loops: CDR1 SEHNR, CDR2 FQNEAQ (reference sequence). Germline trimming cut 5 bases from V and 10 bases from J; bases unmatched to any gene: 8. The CDR3 has 14 amino acids. The CDR3 DNA is TGTGCCAGCAGCCCGGGACAGGGGGCAAATGTCTACACCTTC. Protein product: CASSPGQGANVYTF.

The chain employs TRBV9 and TRBJ1-1; D ambiguous. This CDR3 has 13 amino acids. V was cut by 4 bases and J by 5 bases, with 12 bases left in between. Germline V gene lookup returns CDR1 SGDLS and CDR2 YYNGEE. The CDR3: CASSSRSQTEAFF. CDR3 bases: TGTGCCAGCAGCAGCCGGAGTCAAACTGAAGCTTTCTTT.

The J gene is TRBJ1-2, the V gene TRBV5-5, with 7 bases matching TRBD1. CDR1 is SGHKS, CDR2 YYEKEE, per germline (reference sequence). CDR3 length: 15 residues. V trimming: 0 bases; J trimming: 5 bases; junction bases outside the gene matches: 7. The CDR3 region is CASSLGQGAGYGYTF. The CDR3 DNA reads TGTGCCAGCAGCTTGGGACAGGGTGCGGGTTATGGCTACACCTTC.

The gene calls are TRBV5-6 and TRBJ2-1, with D perhaps TRBD2 (6 bases). Trimming took 4 bases from V and 4 from J, leaving 18 bases between them. Germline CDR1 reads SGHDT; CDR2 reads YYEEEE. This CDR3 is 16 amino acids long. CDR3 protein: CASSRRGAARYNEQFF. The CDR3 bases are TGTGCCAGCAGCCGGAGGGGAGCGGCGCGATACAATGAGCAGTTCTTC. Looking up the rest from reference TRBV5-6 and TRBJ2-1 gives the full variable domain: DAGVTQSPTHLIKTRGQQVTLRCSPKSGHDTVSWYQQALGQGPQFIFQYYEEEERQRGNFPDRFSGHQFPNYSSELNVNALLLGDSALYLCASSRRGAARYNEQFFGPGTRLTVL.

The chain couples TRBV7-8 to TRBJ2-1; no definite D call. The CDR3 spans 14 residues. Germline assignment: CDR1 SGHVS and CDR2 FQNEAQ. The V end lost 1 base, the J end lost 9 bases, and 13 bases lay between the germline ends. DNA for the CDR3: TGTGCCAGCAGCTTAGGGAGCGTCCGAGGTGAGCAGTTCTTC. It is translated as CASSLGSVRGEQFF.

CDR3 bases: TGCGCCAGCAGCCAATATCTGGGAGGGAGGGTGAACACTGAAGCTTTCTTT. It specifies CASSQYLGGRVNTEAFF. V is TRBV4-1 and J is TRBJ1-1, with D hard to call. This CDR3 comprises 17 residues. V shed 2 bases and J shed 0 bases, with 16 bases lying between them. Germline CDR1 is MGHRA and CDR2 is YSYEKL.

The rearrangement uses TRBV13 and TRBJ2-1; D is unclear. The germline gives CDR1 PRHDT, CDR2 FYEKMQ (reference sequence). The CDR3 consists of 15 residues. The V end was cut by 0 bases, the J end by 0 bases, with 6 bases between. The CDR3 coding sequence is TGTGCCAGCAGCTTAGGGGGCCCCTCCTACAATGAGCAGTTCTTC. Its translation: CASSLGGPSYNEQFF.